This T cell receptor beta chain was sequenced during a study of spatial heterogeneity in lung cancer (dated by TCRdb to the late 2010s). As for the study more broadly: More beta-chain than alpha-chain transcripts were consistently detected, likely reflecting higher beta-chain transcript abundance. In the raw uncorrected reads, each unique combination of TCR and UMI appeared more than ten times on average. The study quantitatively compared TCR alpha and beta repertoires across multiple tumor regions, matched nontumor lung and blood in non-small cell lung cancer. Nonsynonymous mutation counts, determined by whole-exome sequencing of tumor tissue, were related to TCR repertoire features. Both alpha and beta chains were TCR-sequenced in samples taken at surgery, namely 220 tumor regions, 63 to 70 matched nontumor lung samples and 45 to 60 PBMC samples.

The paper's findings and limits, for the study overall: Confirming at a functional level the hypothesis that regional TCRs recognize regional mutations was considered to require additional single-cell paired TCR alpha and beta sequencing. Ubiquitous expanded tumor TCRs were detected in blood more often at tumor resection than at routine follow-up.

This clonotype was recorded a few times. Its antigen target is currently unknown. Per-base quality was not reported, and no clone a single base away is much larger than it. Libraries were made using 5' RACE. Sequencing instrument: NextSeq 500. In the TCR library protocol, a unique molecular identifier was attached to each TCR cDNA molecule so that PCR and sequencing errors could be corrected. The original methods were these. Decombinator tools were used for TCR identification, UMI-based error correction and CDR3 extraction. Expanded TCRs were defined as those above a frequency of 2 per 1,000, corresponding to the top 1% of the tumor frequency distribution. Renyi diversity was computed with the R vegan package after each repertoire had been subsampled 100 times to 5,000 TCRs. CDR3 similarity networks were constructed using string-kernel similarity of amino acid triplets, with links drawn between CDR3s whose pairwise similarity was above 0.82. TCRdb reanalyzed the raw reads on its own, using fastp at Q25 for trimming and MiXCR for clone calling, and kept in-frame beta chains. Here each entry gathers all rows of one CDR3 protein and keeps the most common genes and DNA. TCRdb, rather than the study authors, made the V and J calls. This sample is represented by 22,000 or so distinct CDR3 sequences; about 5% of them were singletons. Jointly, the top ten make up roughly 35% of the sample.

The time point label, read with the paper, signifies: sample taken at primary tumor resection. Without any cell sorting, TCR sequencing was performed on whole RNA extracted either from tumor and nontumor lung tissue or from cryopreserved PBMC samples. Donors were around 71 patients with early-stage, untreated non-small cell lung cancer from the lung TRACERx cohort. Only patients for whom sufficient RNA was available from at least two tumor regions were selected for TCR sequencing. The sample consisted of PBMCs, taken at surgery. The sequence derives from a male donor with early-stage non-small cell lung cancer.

At the DNA level, the sequence is TGCAGTGCTAGAGTCGGGCTAGCGGGAGTTAACGAGCAGTACTTC. It translates as CSARVGLAGVNEQYF. In this chain, TRBV20-1 is recombined with TRBJ2-7, with 10 middle bases fitting TRBD2. Sequences DFQATT (CDR1) and SNEGSKA (CDR2) are obtained from the germline V gene (reference sequence). The CDR3, from cysteine to phenylalanine, totals 15 residues. Left in the record is the CDR3 DNA by itself, 45 bases read in frame from the first base. Germline trimming amounts to 1 base on V and 5 bases on J, with 8 as the count of junction bases outside the gene matches.